This entry lists 23 T cell receptor beta chains sequenced from one sample in a study of tumor-infiltrating lymphocytes in primary liver carcinoma. For each extraction, RNA and DNA were obtained together from roughly 20-30 mg of unsorted bulk tissue. cDNA specific to TCR beta was made from about 550 ng of total RNA, with a constant-region primer employed for priming. Sequencing libraries for TCR beta derived from three nested multiplex PCR rounds that used slightly modified ARM-PCR. With TRBV1-TRBV30 forward primers and a C-beta reverse primer, the first two PCR rounds were run for approximately 10 cycles each. TCRdb re-analysed the multiplex PCR reads in MiXCR, keeping a single row per CDR3 protein. This sample has tens of thousands of distinct CDR3 sequences, with roughly three quarters found just once. Sequenced input: liver tumor tissue from sampling region 4. Subset specified: tumor region T4, right-lateral pole. These receptors came from a man aged 35 to 55 with primary liver carcinoma and hepatitis B virus infection.

About this clonotype itself: At one boundary the junction diverges from the germline segment, which might be a read error. The chain is built from TRBV11-2 and TRBJ2-3, with 10 bases that match TRBD2. The CDR3 spans 16 residues. Per the germline V gene, CDR1 is SGHAT and CDR2 is FQNNGV. Here the CDR3 reads CASSSEGLAWADTQYF. CDR3 DNA sequence: TGTGCCAGTAGCTCAGAGGGACTAGCGTGGGCAGATACGCAGTATTTT.

Concerning this clonotype itself: The CDR3 end shows no conserved phenylalanine or tryptophan, and so a read error is likely. The gene calls are TRBV29-1 and TRBJ2-2, with no clear D. Trimming cost V 3 bases and J 6 bases, with 8 bases left between them. The CDR3 is made up of 12 amino acids. Germline CDR1 is SQVTM and CDR2 is ANQGSEA. CDR3 region: CSVDQGPGELFL. In DNA form, the CDR3 reads TGCAGCGTTGACCAAGGGCCCGGGGAGCTGTTTCTT.

This clonotype was observed a handful of times. Since a much larger clone is just one base distant, this may be a read error. The chain couples TRBV6-5 to TRBJ2-7; TRBD2 agrees at 7 bases. Germline values: CDR1 MNHEY, CDR2 SVGAGI. The CDR3 spans 13 residues. The V gene end was trimmed by 8 bases and the J gene end by 2 bases; junction bases not matched to a gene: 6. This CDR3 is CASCTGGTYEQYF. The CDR3 DNA follows: TGTGCCAGCTGCACGGGAGGAACCTACGAGCAGTACTTC.

In the case of this clonotype: The junction shows a germline mismatch at one end, possibly a read error. The chain joins TRBV28 to TRBJ2-1, with 9 bases that match TRBD1. From germline, CDR1 is MDHEN and CDR2 SYDVKM. This CDR3 spans 14 amino acids. This CDR3 is CTSRRQGVYDEQFF. The CDR3 DNA reads TGTACCAGCAGGAGACAGGGGGTTTATGATGAGCAGTTCTTC. Full variable domain (missing parts from reference TRBV28 and TRBJ2-1): DVKVTQSSRYLVKRTGEKVFLECVQDMDHENMFWYRQDPGLGLRLIYFSYDVKMKEKGDIPEGYSVSREKKERFSLILESASTNQTSMYLCTSRRQGVYDEQFFGPGTRLTVL.

The genes are TRBV28 and TRBJ2-7; D is undetermined. The CDR3 covers 12 residues. V was cut by 7 bases and J by 11 bases, with 18 bases left in between. Per the germline V gene, CDR1 is MDHEN and CDR2 is SYDVKM. CDR3 DNA: TGTGCCAGCAACCGGACGGATAACAAGGAGTACTTC. Its protein product is CASNRTDNKEYF.

The CDR3 reads CASSLTFSGYDTDTQYF. The CDR3 DNA reads TGTGCCAGCAGCTTAACCTTTAGCGGGTACGACACAGATACGCAGTATTTT. This chain connects TRBV7-3 to TRBJ2-3; 7 bases agree with TRBD2. Trimming at V came to 0 bases and at J to 2 bases, leaving 8 bases not matched to a gene. The germline V gene has CDR1 SGHTA and CDR2 FQGTGA. The CDR3 is 17 residues long.

Worth noting for this clonotype: A clone one base away is much larger, so this may be a read error. The chain couples TRBV25-1 to TRBJ2-3, with unresolved D. Germline values: CDR1 MGHDK, CDR2 SYGVNS. The CDR3 has 14 residues. V shed 1 base and J shed 7 bases, with 12 bases lying between them. The CDR3 region is CASSEFLFTNTQYF. CDR3 DNA: TGTGCCAGCAGTGAATTTTTGTTTACAAATACGCAGTATTTT.

This clonotype was recorded at least ten times. J is TRBJ2-2 and V is TRBV6-6; TRBD2 might be the D (6 bases). This CDR3 is built from 14 residues. The germline V gene has CDR1 MNHNY and CDR2 SVGAGI (reference sequence). The V gene lost 6 bases and the J gene lost 6 bases, with 14 bases spanning the gap. CDR3 sequence: CASSLDLASGELFF. Here the CDR3 DNA reads TGTGCCAGCAGCCTCGATCTAGCGTCCGGGGAGCTGTTTTTT.

In the case of this clonotype: One end of the junction fails to match germline, which may point to a read error. V usage is TRBV4-2 and J usage is TRBJ1-1; TRBD1 aligns across 10 bases. This CDR3 contains 18 residues. Germline V gene sequence: CDR1 LGHNA, CDR2 YNFKEQ. The CDR3 here is CASSTHRDRGIFNTEASF. The CDR3 region has the DNA TGTGCCAGCAGCACTCACCGGGACAGGGGAATTTTCAACACAGAAGCCTCCTTT.

By sample fraction, this clonotype is medium-sized (0.01 to 0.1%). The rearrangement joins TRBV11-3 to TRBJ2-1; no reliable D call. The V and J ends lost 5 bases and 6 bases respectively, with 17 bases between them. CDR3 length equals 15 residues. The germline V gene encodes CDR1 SGHNT and CDR2 YENEEA. CDR3 loop: CASSMSGLGPNEQFF. CDR3 nucleotide sequence: TGTGCCAGCAGCATGTCTGGTCTAGGGCCCAATGAGCAGTTCTTC.

This clonotype appeared once. The chain joins TRBV11-2 to TRBJ2-1, with D possibly matching TRBD2 (5 bases). The CDR3 loop spans 14 amino acids. Trimming cost V 3 bases and J 11 bases, with 17 bases left between them. Germline V gene sequence: CDR1 SGHAT, CDR2 FQNNGV. The CDR3 nucleotides are TGTGCCAGCAGCTTGGGAGTTCCCTACAGTAAGCAGTTCTTC. This translates into CASSLGVPYSKQFF. The full variable domain, completed using reference TRBV11-2 and TRBJ2-1, is EAGVAQSPRYKIIEKRQSVAFWCNPISGHATLYWYQQILGQGPKLLIQFQNNGVVDDSQLPKDRFSAERLKGVDSTLKIQPAKLEDSAVYLCASSLGVPYSKQFFGPGTRLTVL.

About this clonotype: A much larger clone is a single base away; this may be a read error. The chain employs TRBV21-1 and TRBJ2-5; TRBD1 is taken as the D call from the table, unchecked against the DNA. TRBV21-1 is a known pseudogene. The CDR3 is made up of 15 amino acids. CDR3 amino acids: CVSSGSGQGRETQYF. CDR3 DNA sequence: TGTGTCAGCAGCGGATCGGGACAGGGGAGGGAGACCCAGTACTTC.

This clonotype has a count of ten or more. CDR3: CASRTPSGTRDEQFF. The CDR3 DNA follows: TGTGCCAGCAGGACCCCTAGCGGGACGCGGGATGAGCAGTTCTTC. The rearrangement uses TRBV28 and TRBJ2-1, with 9 bases matching TRBD2. Per the germline V gene, CDR1 is MDHEN and CDR2 is SYDVKM. CDR3 length: 15 amino acids. V dropped 6 bases and J dropped 8; count of bases not matched to a gene: 11.

The table lists this clonotype with many counts. The chain links TRBV6-2 or TRBV6-3 to TRBJ1-2; D unresolved. V lost 0 bases, J lost 8 bases, and 10 bases lay in between. The germline CDR1 and CDR2 sequences are MNHEY and SVGEGT. The CDR3 sequence is 13 residues long. The CDR3 sequence: CASSYSVRVGYTF. The DNA of the CDR3 is TGTGCCAGCAGTTACTCTGTACGGGTAGGCTACACCTTC.

The table lists this clonotype with many counts. V usage is TRBV29-1 and J usage is TRBJ1-2; D is unresolved. The CDR3 is made up of 14 amino acids. Germline V gives CDR1 SQVTM, CDR2 ANQGSEA. Trimming took off 6 bases at V and 0 bases at J, with 14 bases between the two ends. For the CDR3, the DNA is TGCAGCGTCGGTGGGGAAATGCCTAACTATGGCTACACCTTC. It translates to CSVGGEMPNYGYTF.

Details on this clonotype: The junction and the germline gene differ at one end; a read error may be behind it. The rearrangement uses TRBV12-3 or TRBV12-4 and TRBJ2-6; TRBD1 agrees at 8 bases. CDR3 length equals 19 residues. The CDR3 DNA reads TGTGCCAGCAGCCCATCCTGGGGGACAGGCATCTCTGGGGCCAACTTCCTGACTTTC. It yields the protein CASSPSWGTGISGANFLTF.

About this clonotype: The junction departs from germline at one end; a sequencing error may be responsible. The J gene is TRBJ2-2, the V gene TRBV6-5; D possibly corresponds to TRBD2 (5 bases). The germline gives CDR1 MNHEY, CDR2 SVGAGI. There are 15 residues in the CDR3. The CDR3 here is CVSNYTVDGTGELFF. DNA of the CDR3: TGTGTCAGCAATTACACAGTGGACGGCACCGGGGAACTGTTTTTT.

This clonotype was seen many times. The V gene is TRBV5-4, the J gene TRBJ2-5; 7 bases match TRBD1. Germline values: CDR1 SGHNT, CDR2 YYREEE (reference sequence). The CDR3 loop spans 13 amino acids. V lost 6 bases and J lost 5; bases outside the gene matches: 7. CDR3: CASMDRPEETQYF. In DNA, the CDR3 is TGTGCCAGCATGGACAGGCCCGAGGAGACCCAGTACTTC.

The genes are TRBV11-3 and TRBJ2-2; 7 nucleotides agree with TRBD2. CDR3 size: 17 residues. CDR1 and CDR2 from the germline V gene are SGHNT and YENEEA. Losses at the gene ends were 1 base for V and 1 base for J; bases not matched to a gene: 6. In nucleotides, the CDR3 is TGTGCCAGCAGCTTAGGAGGCGGGAGTCTGAACACCGGGGAGCTGTTTTTT. This codes for CASSLGGGSLNTGELFF.

This rearrangement joins TRBV4-2 to TRBJ2-1, with TRBD2 identical over 9 bases. V shed 5 bases and J 0 bases; nucleotides not matched to a gene: 11. Germline V CDR1 and CDR2: LGHNA, YNFKEQ. There are 18 residues in the CDR3. The CDR3 DNA follows: TGTGCCAGCAGCTTGTTTATAGCGGGAGACGGCTCCTACAATGAGCAGTTCTTC. Translating gives CASSLFIAGDGSYNEQFF.

About this clonotype: A much larger clone differs from this one at a single base, so this may be a read error. The J gene is TRBJ2-1, the V gene TRBV6-1, with no clear D. The V and J ends lost 10 bases and 2 bases respectively, with 18 bases between them. The CDR3 length is 15 residues. The germline V gene has CDR1 MNHNS and CDR2 SASEGT. CDR3 DNA sequence: TGTGCCACACGAGAAGTGGCAGAGCCCTACAATGAGCAGTTCTTC. This encodes CATREVAEPYNEQFF.

This clonotype was observed a single time. One end of the junction does not line up with germline, which may come from a read error. The J gene is TRBJ2-7, the V gene TRBV11-2; no clear D. The germline V gene encodes CDR1 SGHAT and CDR2 FQNNGV. The CDR3 is 14 amino acids. The CDR3 sequence: CASSLTDGVCEQYF. CDR3 nucleotide sequence: TGCGCCAGCAGCTTAACCGATGGAGTCTGCGAGCAGTACTTC.

V gene TRBV6-5 combines with J gene TRBJ1-2, with unresolved D. Germline CDR1 MNHEY, CDR2 SVGAGI. The CDR3 is 13 residues long. Trimming removed 6 bases at V and 11 bases at J, with 19 bases between. CDR3 bases: TGTGCCAGCAGACTAGCGGCTAACTATGATTACACCTTC. It codes for CASRLAANYDYTF.